Included here is one T cell receptor (beta chain) sequence, with context. These data are taken from a study of T cell changes during pregnancy in multiple sclerosis. The CDR3 covers 13 residues. With 1 base removed from V and 4 bases from J, the gap between germline ends came to 10 bases. Germline CDR1 reads SQVTM; CDR2 reads ANQGSEA. Sequencing used immunoSEQ multiplex PCR; TCRdb keeps in-frame clones, though not all of them. The repertoire holds about 55,000 clones, approximately 90% seen once, with over 0.5% in the top ten. The material sequenced was CD4+ T cells from peripheral blood mononuclear cells, taken in the first trimester of pregnancy. The chain is built from TRBV29-1 and TRBJ1-2; D unclear. This sequence was found in a female donor with multiple sclerosis, enrolled in a pregnancy study. In DNA, the CDR3 is TGCAGCGTTGAAGGGCAGGAAACCTATGGCTACACCTTC. Its translation is CSVEGQETYGYTF.